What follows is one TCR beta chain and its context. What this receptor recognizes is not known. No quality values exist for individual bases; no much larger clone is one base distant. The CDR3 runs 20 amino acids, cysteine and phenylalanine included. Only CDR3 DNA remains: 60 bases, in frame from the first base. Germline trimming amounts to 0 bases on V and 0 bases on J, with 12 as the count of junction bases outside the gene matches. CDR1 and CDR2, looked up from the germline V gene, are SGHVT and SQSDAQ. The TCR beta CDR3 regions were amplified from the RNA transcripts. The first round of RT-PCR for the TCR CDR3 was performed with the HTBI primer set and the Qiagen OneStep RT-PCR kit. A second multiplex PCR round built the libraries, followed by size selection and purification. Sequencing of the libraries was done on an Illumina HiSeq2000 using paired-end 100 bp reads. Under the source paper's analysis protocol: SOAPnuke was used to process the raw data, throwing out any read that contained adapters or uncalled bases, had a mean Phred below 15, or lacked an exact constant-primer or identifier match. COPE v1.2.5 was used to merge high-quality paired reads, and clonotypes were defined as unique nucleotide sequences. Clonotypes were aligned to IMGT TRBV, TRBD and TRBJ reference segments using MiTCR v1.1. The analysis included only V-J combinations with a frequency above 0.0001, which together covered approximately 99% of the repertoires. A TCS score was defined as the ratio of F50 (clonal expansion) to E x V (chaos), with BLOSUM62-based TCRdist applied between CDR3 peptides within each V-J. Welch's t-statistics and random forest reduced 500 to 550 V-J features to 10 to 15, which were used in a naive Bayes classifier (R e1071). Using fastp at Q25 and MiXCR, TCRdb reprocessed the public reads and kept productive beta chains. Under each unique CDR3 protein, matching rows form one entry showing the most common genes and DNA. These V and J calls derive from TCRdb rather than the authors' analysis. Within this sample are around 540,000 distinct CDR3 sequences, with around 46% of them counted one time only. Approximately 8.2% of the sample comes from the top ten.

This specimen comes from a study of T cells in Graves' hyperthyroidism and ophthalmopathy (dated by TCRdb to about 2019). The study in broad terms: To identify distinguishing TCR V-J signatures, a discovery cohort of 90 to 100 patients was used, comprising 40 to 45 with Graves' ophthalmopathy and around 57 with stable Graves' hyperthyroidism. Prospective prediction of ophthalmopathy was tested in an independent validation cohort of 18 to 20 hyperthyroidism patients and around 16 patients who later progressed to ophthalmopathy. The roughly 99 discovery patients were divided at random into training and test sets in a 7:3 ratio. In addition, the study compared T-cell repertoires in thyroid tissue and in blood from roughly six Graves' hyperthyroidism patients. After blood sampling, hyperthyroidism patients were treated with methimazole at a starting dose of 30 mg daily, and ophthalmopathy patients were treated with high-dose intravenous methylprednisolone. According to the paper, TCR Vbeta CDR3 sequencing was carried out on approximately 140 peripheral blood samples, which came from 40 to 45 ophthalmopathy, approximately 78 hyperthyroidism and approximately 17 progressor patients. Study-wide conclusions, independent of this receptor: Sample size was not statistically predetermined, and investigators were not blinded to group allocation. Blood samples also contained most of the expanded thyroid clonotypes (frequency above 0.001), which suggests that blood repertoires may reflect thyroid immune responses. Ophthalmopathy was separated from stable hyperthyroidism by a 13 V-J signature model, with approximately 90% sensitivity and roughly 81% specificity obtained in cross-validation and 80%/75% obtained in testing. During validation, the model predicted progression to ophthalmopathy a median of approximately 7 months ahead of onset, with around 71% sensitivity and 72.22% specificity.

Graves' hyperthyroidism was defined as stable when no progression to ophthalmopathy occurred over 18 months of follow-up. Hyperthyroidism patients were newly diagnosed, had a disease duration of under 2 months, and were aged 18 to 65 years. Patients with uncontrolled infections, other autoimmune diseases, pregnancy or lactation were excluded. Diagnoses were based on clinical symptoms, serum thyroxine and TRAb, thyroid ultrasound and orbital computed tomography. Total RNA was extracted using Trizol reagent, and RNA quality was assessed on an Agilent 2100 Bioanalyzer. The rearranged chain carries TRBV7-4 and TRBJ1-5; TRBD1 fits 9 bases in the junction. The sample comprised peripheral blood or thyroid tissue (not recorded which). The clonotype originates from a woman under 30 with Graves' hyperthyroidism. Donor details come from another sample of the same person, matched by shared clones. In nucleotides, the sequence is TGTGCCAGCAGCTTAGCCTTGGGGGACAGGGACCATGATAGCAATCAGCCCCAGCATTTT. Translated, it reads CASSLALGDRDHDSNQPQHF.